The 13 T cell receptor beta chains presented below share a single source sample, sequenced in a study of T cells after yellow fever vaccination. TCRdb redid the calling of the 5' RACE reads with MiXCR, one entry per CDR3 protein. This table has a few hundred thousand distinct CDR3 sequences, around 20% appearing once. This sample comprised PBMCs, obtained before the yellow fever booster vaccination. Receptors were obtained from a man aged 18 to 30 who received the YFV17D yellow fever vaccine.

This clonotype has more than one count but fewer than ten. The chain has TRBV5-1 and TRBJ1-1, with 9 bases matching TRBD1. The CDR3 covers 18 residues. J gave up 3 bases and V 0 bases, and 12 bases lay outside the gene matches. From germline, CDR1 is SGHRS and CDR2 YFSETQ. CDR3 DNA: TGCGCCAGCAGCTTGGGGACAGGGGTCTCCCCGCGGTACACTGAAGCTTTCTTT. The encoded protein is CASSLGTGVSPRYTEAFF.

This clonotype was seen a handful of times. The chain employs TRBV3-1 and TRBJ2-7; 7 nucleotides match TRBD2. CDR3 size: 14 residues. Germline CDR1 is LGHDT and CDR2 is YNNKEL (reference sequence). V dropped 1 base and J dropped 4; count of bases not matched to a gene: 4. The CDR3 sequence is CASSQAGTTYEQYV. CDR3 sequence (DNA): TGTGCCAGCAGCCAAGCGGGGACTACGTACGAGCAGTACGTC.

In this sample, this clonotype turned up many times. The chain employs TRBV20-1 and TRBJ2-5; D unresolved. Germline lookup yields CDR1 DFQATT and CDR2 SNEGSKA (reference sequence). The CDR3 covers 11 residues. V lost 6 bases, J lost 5 bases, and 10 bases lay in between. The DNA of the CDR3 is TGCAGTGCGCGTATGGGGGAGACCCAGTACTTC. It is translated as CSARMGETQYF.

There are a few counts of this clonotype. The chain has TRBV7-2 and TRBJ2-7; TRBD2 agrees at 9 bases. With 7 bases clipped from V and 3 bases from J, the junction kept 7 bases outside the gene matches. CDR3 length: 14 amino acids. Per germline, CDR1 SGHTA and CDR2 FQGNSA. The CDR3 nucleotides are TGTGCCAGCACCCCGCGGGGGGGAAACTACGAGCAGTACTTC. It yields the protein CASTPRGGNYEQYF.

The V call is TRBV7-9, the J call TRBJ1-1; D might be TRBD1 (6 bases). The ends were cut back, 7 bases at V and 1 base at J, with 13 bases in the middle. The CDR3 totals 14 residues. The germline V gene encodes CDR1 SEHNR and CDR2 FQNEAQ (reference sequence). For the CDR3, the DNA is TGTGCCAGCATCCTTGGGACAACGAACACTGAAGCTTTCTTT. Its protein product is CASILGTTNTEAFF.

This clonotype was counted between two and nine times. V is TRBV5-1 and J is TRBJ2-2, with 8 positions matching TRBD1. V trimming: 5 bases; J trimming: 6 bases; junction bases outside the gene matches: 3. The CDR3 loop spans 13 amino acids. Germline CDR1 reads SGHRS; CDR2 reads YFSETQ. CDR3 amino acids: CASRTGAAGELFF. The CDR3 DNA is TGCGCCAGCAGGACAGGGGCTGCCGGGGAGCTGTTTTTT.

This rearrangement joins TRBV7-8 to TRBJ2-3; D uncertain. Between the trimmed V and J ends, which lost 5 bases and 5 bases, there was a span of 11 bases. CDR1 is SGHVS and CDR2 is FQNEAQ in the germline V gene. CDR3 length: 13 amino acids. This CDR3 reads CASSPPKIDTQYF. The CDR3 DNA sequence: TGTGCCAGCAGCCCCCCCAAAATAGATACGCAGTATTTT.

There are a few counts of this clonotype. The chain couples TRBV9 to TRBJ2-2, with 12 bases fitting TRBD1. Germline V gene lookup returns CDR1 SGDLS and CDR2 YYNGEE. CDR3 length: 17 residues. After removal of 3 bases from V and 6 bases from J, the junction contained 9 bases not matched to a gene. DNA of the CDR3: TGTGCCAGCAGCGCCAAACGGGACAGGGGGCCCGCCGGGGAGCTGTTTTTT. Residues: CASSAKRDRGPAGELFF.

The chain recombines TRBV5-1 with TRBJ2-3, with 11 bases that match TRBD2. Germline loops: CDR1 SGHRS, CDR2 YFSETQ. CDR3 length equals 16 residues. V lost 2 bases and J lost 6; bases outside the gene matches: 8. CDR3 sequence: CASSFLAGGPRDTQYF. CDR3 sequence (DNA): TGCGCCAGCAGCTTTCTAGCGGGGGGACCGCGGGATACGCAGTATTTT.

This clonotype showed up just a few times. This chain connects TRBV7-9 to TRBJ1-1, with 10 bases aligning to TRBD1. Germline V gene lookup returns CDR1 SEHNR and CDR2 FQNEAQ (reference sequence). There are 16 residues in the CDR3. J lost 1 base, V lost 5 bases, and 7 bases had no gene match. Here the CDR3 reads CASSPKGDRGNTEAFF. CDR3 nucleotides: TGTGCCAGCAGCCCAAAAGGGGACAGGGGGAACACTGAAGCTTTCTTT.

This clonotype has only a few counts. A junction end diverges from the germline sequence, so it may reflect a read error. The rearrangement uses TRBV6-6 and TRBJ2-5; D perhaps matches TRBD2 (5 bases). The CDR3 runs to 12 residues. Germline CDR1 MNHNY, CDR2 SVGAGI (reference sequence). CDR3 sequence reads: CASSADSRRCRF. CDR3 DNA: TGTGCCAGCAGTGCGGACTCTAGGCGGTGTAGGTTC.

This clonotype appeared a few times. The chain has TRBV5-5 and TRBJ1-3; perhaps TRBD1 as D (6 bases). The CDR3 is made up of 15 amino acids. Germline-derived CDR1 and CDR2 are SGHKS and YYEKEE (reference sequence). Trimming shortened V by 4 bases and J by 0 bases, and 11 bases separated the two germline ends. The CDR3: CASSTSRGSGNTIYF. The DNA for the CDR3 is TGTGCCAGCAGCACGAGCAGGGGCTCTGGAAACACCATATATTTT. Full variable domain (remainder filled in from reference TRBV5-5 and TRBJ1-3): DAGVTQSPTHLIKTRGQQVTLRCSPISGHKSVSWYQQVLGQGPQFIFQYYEKEERGRGNFPDRFSARQFPNYSSELNVNALLLGDSALYLCASSTSRGSGNTIYFGEGSWLTVV.

This CDR3 reads CASPPGRTNTGELFF. The CDR3 DNA reads as TGTGCCAGCCCCCCCGGCAGAACGAACACCGGGGAGCTGTTTTTT. V usage is TRBV7-2 and J usage is TRBJ2-2; D remains unclear. Trimming removed 8 bases at V and 0 bases at J, with 13 bases between. Germline values: CDR1 SGHTA, CDR2 FQGNSA. CDR3 length equals 15 residues.